Listed here are 21 T cell receptor beta chains from one sample, sequenced in a study of identical twins (dated by TCRdb to 2016 to 2017). The library was obtained by 5' RACE. TCRdb shows the sequencer as Illumina HiSeq 2000. Starting from the raw public reads, TCRdb applied fastp trimming at Q25, assembled clones with MiXCR and retained in-frame beta chains. CDR3 protein sequences are deduplicated, and each keeps its most common genes and DNA. The sample contains 350,000 to 450,000 distinct CDR3 sequences, around 20% of them found a single time. The ten top clones hold approximately 12% of the sample. Sequenced: naive T cells sorted from blood. The meaning of the sample's cell subset or site label: cells isolated with a human naive T-cell isolation kit. Every receptor here comes from a man aged 50 to 59 in good health.

The chain combines TRBV12-3 or TRBV12-4 with TRBJ2-7; D possibly corresponds to TRBD2 (5 bases). The V gene lost 7 bases and the J gene lost 2 bases, with 12 bases spanning the gap. This CDR3 contains 13 residues. The DNA for the CDR3 is TGTGCCAGCAATCAGGCCGGGACCTACGAGCAGTACTTC. Its translation is CASNQAGTYEQYF.

Only a few counts were recorded for this clonotype. V gene TRBV20-1 combines with J gene TRBJ1-6; D call uncertain. V gave up 5 bases and J gave up 6 bases, with 11 bases separating them. The CDR3 consists of 13 residues. CDR1 and CDR2 from the germline V gene are DFQATT and SNEGSKA (reference sequence). CDR3 protein: CSAPERANSPLHF. The DNA of the CDR3 is TGCAGTGCTCCGGAGAGGGCTAATTCACCCCTCCACTTT.

The V gene is TRBV27, the J gene TRBJ1-1; 8 bases map to TRBD1. Germline V gene sequence: CDR1 MNHEY, CDR2 SMNVEV (reference sequence). The CDR3 length is 15 residues. The V segment lost 2 bases and the J segment 5 bases; nucleotides outside the gene matches: 7. The chain's CDR3 is CASSLLGRGRTEAFF. Here the CDR3 DNA reads TGTGCCAGCAGTTTACTGGGCAGGGGGCGTACTGAAGCTTTCTTT.

This clonotype occurred a few times. V and J are TRBV20-1 and TRBJ2-3; 8 bases align to TRBD1. V dropped 2 bases and J dropped 0; count of bases not matched to a gene: 4. From germline, CDR1 is DFQATT and CDR2 SNEGSKA (reference sequence). The CDR3 covers 15 residues. Written as DNA, the CDR3 is TGCAGTGCTAGACCCTGGGACAGGAGCACAGATACGCAGTATTTT. Its translation is CSARPWDRSTDTQYF.

This clonotype came up a few times. The chain is built from TRBV20-1 and TRBJ2-7; D is undetermined. CDR3 length equals 13 residues. The V and J ends lost 1 base and 2 bases respectively, with 9 bases between them. Looked up from germline, CDR1 is DFQATT and CDR2 is SNEGSKA (reference sequence). CDR3 in DNA: TGCAGTGCTAGAGTTTTCAGCGCCTACGAGCAGTACTTC. It is translated as CSARVFSAYEQYF.

This clonotype was detected only once. The chain recombines TRBV2 with TRBJ2-7; D unresolved. Germline CDR1 and CDR2: SNHLY and FYNNEI. This CDR3 has 15 residues. V gave up 1 base and J gave up 2 bases, with 12 bases separating them. CDR3 loop: CASSEGVRRTYEQYF. Here the CDR3 DNA reads TGTGCCAGCAGTGAAGGAGTAAGGAGAACCTACGAGCAGTACTTC.

CDR3 sequence: CASSPNPAGGFTDTQYF. The CDR3 coding sequence is TGCGCCAGCAGCCCCAATCCAGCGGGAGGTTTCACAGATACGCAGTATTTT. V usage is TRBV5-1 and J usage is TRBJ2-3; 9 bases map to TRBD2. J lost 2 bases, V lost 4 bases, and 11 bases had no gene match. The CDR3 is 17 amino acids. Germline values: CDR1 SGHRS, CDR2 YFSETQ.

This clonotype was counted a few times. The rearrangement uses TRBV7-6 and TRBJ2-2, with 9 nucleotides matching TRBD1. Germline trimming cut 5 bases from V and 5 bases from J; bases unmatched to any gene: 15. This CDR3 region has 18 residues. Germline V gene sequence: CDR1 SGHVS, CDR2 FNYEAQ. CDR3 sequence reads: CASSKRQVPGTGTGELFF. CDR3 coding DNA: TGTGCCAGCAGCAAGCGACAGGTTCCCGGGACAGGGACCGGGGAGCTGTTTTTT.

This clonotype was seen only a few times. V usage is TRBV10-3 and J usage is TRBJ1-1; maybe TRBD1 (5 bases). Trimming took off 0 bases at V and 0 bases at J, with 11 bases between the two ends. CDR1 is ENHRY, CDR2 SYGVKD, per germline. This CDR3 spans 16 amino acids. This CDR3 is CAISESRGPMNTEAFF. DNA for the CDR3: TGTGCCATCAGTGAGTCCCGGGGACCGATGAACACTGAAGCTTTCTTT.

This clonotype was seen more than once but under ten times. The chain recombines TRBV20-1 with TRBJ2-7; unclear D gene. The CDR3 loop spans 10 amino acids. Trimming cost V 5 bases and J 2 bases, with 4 bases left between them. Germline lookup yields CDR1 DFQATT and CDR2 SNEGSKA (reference sequence). The CDR3 here is CSAVPYEQYF. Here the CDR3 DNA reads TGCAGTGCTGTTCCCTACGAGCAGTACTTC.

This clonotype was counted ten times or more. This sequence joins TRBV6-2 or TRBV6-3 and TRBJ2-1; D may be TRBD2 (5 bases). Trimming removed 0 bases from V and 6 bases from J, with 15 bases in between. The CDR3 runs 16 residues. Per germline, CDR1 MNHEY and CDR2 SVGEGT. The CDR3 sequence: CASSYSRQPGFNEQFF. In DNA form, the CDR3 reads TGTGCCAGCAGTTACTCCCGTCAGCCGGGGTTCAATGAGCAGTTCTTC.

This clonotype was detected ten times or more. The rearrangement uses TRBV28 and TRBJ2-5; tentative D call: TRBD2 (5 bases). Between the trimmed V and J ends, which lost 4 bases and 9 bases, there was a span of 15 bases. Germline V gives CDR1 MDHEN, CDR2 SYDVKM. The CDR3 length is 13 residues. The CDR3 protein is CASSSSDSLAQYF. The CDR3 DNA follows: TGTGCCAGCAGTTCCTCGGACTCTCTAGCCCAGTACTTC.

This clonotype was found a few times. The chain carries TRBV28 and TRBJ2-1, with D unclear. Germline V gives CDR1 MDHEN, CDR2 SYDVKM. The germline V and J ends were trimmed by 7 bases and 8 bases, with 18 bases remaining between them. There are 14 residues in the CDR3. The CDR3 region is CASTQESRPHEQFF. CDR3 nucleotide sequence: TGTGCCAGCACCCAGGAATCACGTCCCCATGAGCAGTTCTTC.

The chain joins TRBV14 to TRBJ2-7; D may be TRBD1 (6 bases). Per the germline V gene, CDR1 is SGHDN and CDR2 is FVKESK. The V end lost 3 bases, the J end lost 6 bases, and 9 bases lay between the germline ends. CDR3 size: 12 residues. CDR3 DNA sequence: TGTGCCAGCAGCCAGGCAGGGGCCGAGCAGTACTTC. Translation: CASSQAGAEQYF. Combining the CDR3 with reference TRBV14 and TRBJ2-7 gives the whole variable domain EAGVTQFPSHSVIEKGQTVTLRCDPISGHDNLYWYRRVMGKEIKFLLHFVKESKQDESGMPNNRFLAERTGGTYSTLKVQPAELEDSGVYFCASSQAGAEQYFGPGTRLTVT.

This clonotype was observed a handful of times. The J gene is TRBJ1-2, the V gene TRBV12-3 or TRBV12-4; D is undetermined. The germline V and J ends were trimmed by 4 bases and 4 bases, with 7 bases remaining between them. The CDR3 is 12 residues long. As DNA, the CDR3 is TGTGCCAGCAGTTACACGAGCTATGGCTACACCTTC. It is translated as CASSYTSYGYTF.

This clonotype has only a few counts. The rearrangement uses TRBV20-1 and TRBJ2-1; a possible D gene is TRBD1 (6 bases). Germline CDR1 reads DFQATT; CDR2 reads SNEGSKA (reference sequence). CDR3 length: 16 amino acids. With 5 bases removed from V and 8 bases from J, the gap between germline ends came to 25 bases. DNA of the CDR3: TGCAGTGCTCTGCCGGGACACATCTCCGGGGTCTATGAGCAGTTCTTC. As protein: CSALPGHISGVYEQFF.

This clonotype was seen ten or more times. The rearrangement links TRBV15 to TRBJ2-7; 11 bases line up with TRBD2. CDR1 and CDR2 (germline): LNHNV, YYDKDF (reference sequence). The CDR3 is 15 residues long. Trimming took 1 base from V and 6 from J; bases not matched to a gene: 5. CDR3 DNA: TGTGCCACCAGCAGAGTCACTAGCGGGAGTAGCGAGCAGTACTTC. This sequence encodes CATSRVTSGSSEQYF.

This clonotype was observed a few times. The V and J genes are TRBV4-1 and TRBJ1-5; 7 bases are a match to TRBD1. The CDR3 is made up of 16 amino acids. Trimming took 0 bases from V and 5 from J; bases not matched to a gene: 7. Looked up from germline, CDR1 is MGHRA and CDR2 is YSYEKL. Here the CDR3 reads CASSQDRGQGYQPQHF. In DNA form, the CDR3 reads TGCGCCAGCAGCCAAGATAGGGGGCAGGGCTATCAGCCCCAGCATTTT.

The CDR3 region is CATAETGVAYNEQFF. The CDR3 bases are TGTGCCACCGCGGAAACGGGAGTCGCCTACAATGAGCAGTTCTTC. The chain employs TRBV15 and TRBJ2-1, with D tentatively TRBD2 (6 bases). Looked up from germline, CDR1 is LNHNV and CDR2 is YYDKDF (reference sequence). The V end lost 8 bases, the J end lost 2 bases, and 16 bases lay between the germline ends. This CDR3 spans 15 amino acids.

This clonotype was seen repeatedly, ten times or more. The chain recombines TRBV14 with TRBJ1-1; D possibly corresponds to TRBD1 (5 bases). Germline CDR1 is SGHDN and CDR2 is FVKESK. Trimming cost V 2 bases and J 6 bases, with 13 bases left between them. This CDR3 is 14 amino acids long. The CDR3 DNA is TGTGCCAGCAGCCAATACGGAGGGGCCTCTGAAGCTTTCTTT. Translated, it gives CASSQYGGASEAFF. Full variable domain (rest looked up from reference TRBV14 and TRBJ1-1): EAGVTQFPSHSVIEKGQTVTLRCDPISGHDNLYWYRRVMGKEIKFLLHFVKESKQDESGMPNNRFLAERTGGTYSTLKVQPAELEDSGVYFCASSQYGGASEAFFGQGTRLTVV.

There are many counts of this clonotype. The chain links TRBV19 to TRBJ1-5, with 9 bases fitting TRBD1. CDR1 LNHDA and CDR2 SQIVND come from the germline V gene (reference sequence). V was clipped by 2 bases and J by 9 bases; unmatched bases: 11. The CDR3 spans 16 residues. In DNA, the CDR3 is TGTGCCAGTAGTATATCGGGGGGACAGGGCCTCTGGCCCCAGCATTTT. It specifies CASSISGGQGLWPQHF.